This T cell receptor (beta chain) was identified in a study of shared clonotypes between healthy human individuals (dated by TCRdb to 2018 to 2021). Looking at the study overall: Two women and a few men aged 18 to 49 years were included in the cohort. Per donor, three plates each were used for CD4 naive and CD4 memory, two for CD8 naive, and one for CD8 memory. The study deeply sequenced blood TCR repertoires of about 5 healthy adults to estimate repertoire size and the extent of clonotype sharing between individuals. To increase sequencing depth and limit assay-specific biases, different laboratories used diverse techniques to prepare libraries and sequence TCR repertoires. Between about 0.94 and 8.9 billion PBMCs per donor were obtained by leukapheresis. General study outcomes and caveats: Higher generation probabilities were observed for clonotypes shared by all four sorted-subset donors than for non-shared clonotypes. Because the study included only a small number of donors, the genetic and exposure-history diversity represented was limited. Even with the large sequencing depth, rarefaction of the sorted-subset datasets indicated that sequencing was incomplete. Sampling was limited to blood, and TCR repertoires in tissue likely differ from TCR repertoires in blood. Larger estimated clonotype richness was generally found for naive subsets than for memory subsets. Pairwise subsampling led to the expectation that sequencing depth would affect the degree of clonotype sharing among donors. Approximately 5% of naive CD4, 3.5% of naive CD8, approximately 2% of memory CD4, and more than 0.35% of memory CD8 clonotypes were shared across several donors.

Healthy HIV-negative adults with no recently reported acute infections or vaccinations were included as donors. Every donor was a Caucasian adult residing in Nashville, Tennessee, USA. CD4+ T cells were enriched through magnetic negative selection, after which naive cells were positively selected on CD45RA and the remaining negative fraction served as the memory subset. Blood was obtained by leukapheresis, after which PBMCs were separated by Ficoll-Histopaque density gradient centrifugation and cryopreserved in liquid nitrogen vapor phase. Analytical flow cytometry was used to check the purity and quantity of every magnetically sorted T cell population. Genomic DNA was isolated from every sorted fraction and measured by UV absorbance on a Nanodrop 2000c. Including the terminal cysteine and phenylalanine, the CDR3 comprises 14 residues. Only the CDR3 DNA is retained, 42 bases long and in frame from the first base. V sheds 1 base and J sheds 0 bases, leaving 7 bases between their ends. The germline V gene provides CDR1 SGHTA and CDR2 FQGNSA.

On this clone itself: Its antigen is currently not known. Base qualities were left out, and no much larger clone turns up one base away. Other DNA sequences in the same sample also yield this CDR3.

TCR CDR3 regions were amplified from genomic DNA by multiplex PCR using the deep immunoSEQ assay. Extracted genomic DNA from each cell subset was distributed evenly across all wells of several immunoSEQ 96-well plates, and each plate was treated as a replicate. Each replicate PCR for sorted subsets received about 210 ng genomic DNA, equal to around 32,000 T cell genomes. Purified libraries were quantified with a Qubit 3.0 fluorometer, sized on a Bioanalyzer 2100, and re-quantified with the KAPA Library Quantification kit. Every immunoSEQ 96-well plate was sequenced on a dedicated single-read 150-cycle Illumina NextSeq 550 flow cell. In the source study's methods: Because the immunoSEQ output held only junctional sequences and lacked quality scores, the filtering could not match the filtering applied to full-length reads. Sequences were annotated with PyIR, a Python wrapper for IgBLAST v1.9, and V/J genes and CDR3 were assigned using IMGT germline references. Reads were removed for weak V/J assignments (E-value above 1e-6), missing CDR3, stop codons, out-of-frame junctions, or ambiguous translated residues. A V3J clonotype was defined by an identical inferred V gene, J gene, and CDR3 amino acid sequence. To compute the percentage overlap between repertoires, the number of shared unique clonotypes was divided by the size of the smaller repertoire. Three approaches were used to assess repertoire richness: RTK rarefaction, the Chao1 estimator, and Recon v2.1 estimates of unobserved clonotypes. Generation probabilities for all TCRbeta clonotypes obtained by the gDNA method from a few donors were computed using OLGA. TCRdb mirrors the immuneACCESS table, restricted to in-frame sequences. Some clones are absent from its copies; in checked studies, under half trace to an unresolved V gene, and the reason for the others is unknown. D and trimming come from the DNA, and the V and J calls and clone size come from that table. The sample has over a million clones on record, roughly 96% of them singletons. Approximately 1.2% of the sample lies in the top ten.

This receptor chain uses TRBV7-2 and TRBJ2-7, with no D gene named confidently. Sample: naive CD4+ T cells sorted from blood. Reading the label with the study, this specimen's cell subset or site is: CD45RA+ positively selected. The sequence was obtained from a man aged 25 to 40 in good health. Here the CDR3 is given as CASSLDPSSYEQYF. Read as DNA, the sequence is TGTGCCAGCAGCTTAGATCCCAGCTCCTACGAGCAGTACTTC. Reference TRBV7-2 and TRBJ2-7 genes cover what lies past the CDR3, so the full variable domain is GAGVSQSPSNKVTEKGKDVELRCDPISGHTALYWYRQSLGQGLEFLIYFQGNSAPDKSGLPSDRFSAERTGGSVSTLTIQRTQQEDSAVYLCASSLDPSSYEQYFGPGTRLTVT.